The 15 T cell receptor beta chains given below trace back to one sample, sequenced in a study of a mutant IDH1 vaccine in newly diagnosed glioma. Time point meaning: week 47, end of study. Each dose delivered 300 ug of mutant IDH1 20-mer peptide subcutaneously with imiquimod. Measured with immunoSEQ multiplex PCR; TCRdb has only the in-frame clones, and not every one. The sample lists tens of thousands of clones; less than 85% were seen once. No antigens are known for them. Material: PBMCs, obtained from a glioma patient whose treatment included an IDH1 peptide vaccine. The receptors come from a man between 18 and 29 years old with glioma. Some clones in this sample may be carry-over from other donors' samples.

V is TRBV7-9 and J is TRBJ1-2, with D possibly being TRBD1 (6 bases). The CDR3 totals 14 residues. CDR1 and CDR2 from the germline V gene are SEHNR and FQNEAQ (reference sequence). V dropped 3 bases and J dropped 2 bases, with 10 bases sitting between them. The CDR3 region is CASSFRQENYGYTF. The CDR3 DNA is TGTGCCAGCAGCTTCAGACAGGAGAACTATGGCTACACCTTC.

The chain links TRBV14 to TRBJ2-7; unclear D gene. Trimming shortened V by 4 bases and J by 2 bases, and 12 bases separated the two germline ends. The length of the CDR3 is 14 residues. In germline, CDR1 is SGHDN, CDR2 FVKESK. The CDR3 sequence: CASSPTARTYEQYF. The CDR3 nucleotides read TGTGCCAGCAGCCCTACCGCTAGGACCTACGAGCAGTACTTC.

The chain employs TRBV4-3 and TRBJ1-1; possible D gene TRBD1, 5 bases. Trimming removed 0 bases from V and 1 base from J, with 9 bases in between. Looked up from germline, CDR1 is LGHNA and CDR2 is YSLEER. The CDR3 covers 15 residues. CDR3 DNA sequence: TGCGCCAGCAGCCAAGATCGGGGGGGGAACACTGAAGCTTTCTTT. Residues: CASSQDRGGNTEAFF.

The J gene is TRBJ2-7, the V gene TRBV27; 7 bases map to TRBD2. V was clipped by 8 bases and J by 3 bases; unmatched bases: 13. Germline lookup yields CDR1 MNHEY and CDR2 SMNVEV (reference sequence). CDR3 length equals 15 residues. CDR3 sequence (DNA): TGTGCCAGCTGGGGTGAGAGCGCGGGAGACTACGAGCAGTACTTC. Protein sequence: CASWGESAGDYEQYF.

The CDR3 bases are TGTGCCTGGAGTGTAGGGCCGAACACTGAAGCTTTCTTT. It translates to CAWSVGPNTEAFF. This sequence joins TRBV30 and TRBJ1-1, with D uncertain. The V gene's germline CDR1 is GTSNPN and CDR2 SVGIG (reference sequence). V shed 0 bases and J shed 1 base, with 6 bases lying between them. The CDR3 has 13 residues. The full variable domain, its missing parts supplied by reference TRBV30 and TRBJ1-1, is SQTIHQWPATLVQPVGSPLSLECTVEGTSNPNLYWYRQAAGRGLQLLFYSVGIGQISSEVPQNLSASRPQDRQFILSSKKLLLSDSGFYLCAWSVGPNTEAFFGQGTRLTVV.

The V call is TRBV6-6, the J call TRBJ1-6, with TRBD1 as a possible D gene (6 bases). The germline CDR1 and CDR2 sequences are MNHNY and SVGAGI (reference sequence). The CDR3 totals 16 residues. The V gene lost 0 bases and the J gene lost 7 bases, with 13 bases spanning the gap. For the CDR3, the DNA is TGTGCCAGCAGTTACTCCCCGGACAGAGAGAATTCACCCCTCCACTTT. Its protein product is CASSYSPDRENSPLHF.

This clone has only one observation. The J gene is TRBJ2-7, the V gene TRBV5-1; D remains ambiguous. The CDR3 extends over 13 amino acids. The V end was cut by 0 bases, the J end by 2 bases, with 6 bases between. Germline-derived CDR1 and CDR2 are SGHRS and YFSETQ. For the CDR3, the DNA is TGCGCCAGCAGCTTGGGCAGCCCCTACGAGCAGTACTTC. Its protein is CASSLGSPYEQYF.

V usage is TRBV6-1 and J usage is TRBJ2-7, with D possibly TRBD1 on 5 matching bases. CDR3 size: 13 residues. Trimming cost V 2 bases and J 3 bases, with 8 bases left between them. The germline gives CDR1 MNHNS, CDR2 SASEGT. CDR3 sequence reads: CASSELRGYEQYF. CDR3 in DNA: TGTGCCAGCAGTGAACTAAGGGGCTACGAGCAGTACTTC.

J is TRBJ1-1 and V is TRBV7-2, with no clear D. With 5 bases removed from V and 5 bases from J, the gap between germline ends came to 6 bases. Germline lookup yields CDR1 SGHTA and CDR2 FQGNSA. The CDR3 is made up of 11 amino acids. CDR3 DNA sequence: TGTGCCAGCAGCGTCCTAACTGAAGCTTTCTTT. Its protein is CASSVLTEAFF.

The chain links TRBV7-9 to TRBJ1-2; D uncertain. This CDR3 is built from 14 residues. Per the germline V gene, CDR1 is SEHNR and CDR2 is FQNEAQ (reference sequence). Between the trimmed V and J ends, which lost 0 bases and 4 bases, there was a span of 9 bases. CDR3 residues: CASSLAYGIYGYTF. The CDR3 DNA sequence: TGTGCCAGCAGCTTAGCGTACGGGATCTATGGCTACACCTTC. The full variable domain, completed using reference TRBV7-9 and TRBJ1-2, is DTGVSQNPRHKITKRGQNVTFRCDPISEHNRLYWYRQTLGQGPEFLTYFQNEAQLEKSRLLSDRFSAERPKGSFSTLEIQRTEQGDSAMYLCASSLAYGIYGYTFGSGTRLTVV.

The gene calls are TRBV4-3 and TRBJ1-5; D gene unclear. Trimming stripped 0 bases from V and 2 bases from J, with 8 bases between. CDR1 is LGHNA and CDR2 is YSLEER in the germline V gene. This CDR3 has 15 residues. In DNA form, the CDR3 reads TGCGCCAGCAGCCAAGATGCGGGAGGCAATCAGCCCCAGCATTTT. Protein product: CASSQDAGGNQPQHF.

CDR3 in DNA: TGTGCCTGGACCCGAGGGACAGGGTCCCCCTACGAGCAGTACTTC. The encoded protein is CAWTRGTGSPYEQYF. The chain employs TRBV30 and TRBJ2-7; 9 bases match TRBD1. V lost 4 bases and J lost 2; bases outside the gene matches: 9. Germline loops: CDR1 GTSNPN, CDR2 SVGIG (reference sequence). This CDR3 spans 15 amino acids.

This clone was seen just once. The J gene is TRBJ1-2, the V gene TRBV5-6; no firm D call. The CDR3 runs to 13 residues. The germline V and J ends were trimmed by 0 bases and 4 bases, with 7 bases remaining between them. The V gene's germline CDR1 is SGHDT and CDR2 YYEEEE. CDR3 amino acids: CASSLGGPYGYTF. The CDR3 DNA reads as TGTGCCAGCAGCTTGGGAGGGCCCTATGGCTACACCTTC. Complete variable domain (other parts from reference TRBV5-6 and TRBJ1-2): DAGVTQSPTHLIKTRGQQVTLRCSPKSGHDTVSWYQQALGQGPQFIFQYYEEEERQRGNFPDRFSGHQFPNYSSELNVNALLLGDSALYLCASSLGGPYGYTFGSGTRLTVV.

The chain carries TRBV5-1 and TRBJ2-3, with D possibly TRBD1 on 6 matching bases. CDR3 length: 15 amino acids. The V end lost 4 bases, the J end lost 0 bases, and 12 bases lay between the germline ends. Germline V gene lookup returns CDR1 SGHRS and CDR2 YFSETQ. The CDR3 protein is CASSLRTDSTDTQYF. The CDR3 DNA reads as TGCGCCAGCAGCCTTAGGACAGACAGCACAGATACGCAGTATTTT. The variable domain in full, with the rest retrieved from reference TRBV5-1 and TRBJ2-3, is KAGVTQTPRYLIKTRGQQVTLSCSPISGHRSVSWYQQTPGQGLQFLFEYFSETQRNKGNFPGRFSGRQFSNSRSEMNVSTLELGDSALYLCASSLRTDSTDTQYFGPGTRLTVL.

V usage is TRBV30 and J usage is TRBJ1-2; D is unclear. V lost 0 bases and J 6 bases, leaving 11 bases between the germline ends. The CDR3 is 13 residues long. CDR1 and CDR2 (germline): GTSNPN, SVGIG (reference sequence). The CDR3 nucleotides read TGTGCCTGGAGTGTAATGGCCACGGATGGCTACACCTTC. Protein: CAWSVMATDGYTF.